Following are 3 T cell receptor beta chains from one sample sequenced in a study of T cells in women clearing cervical HPV infection. The method was immunoSEQ multiplex PCR; TCRdb's version includes in-frame clones alone and lacks a portion of them. The sample table sets out about 28,000 clones. The sample taken for sequencing was blood buffy coat. These receptor sequences come from a woman aged 18-70 years with a cervical HPV16 infection that either progressed to CIN3+ or cleared (not recorded which).

Comments on this clone: The CDR3 goes on 3 residues after the read ends, and that part is filled in from the germline J gene. This sequence joins TRBV20-1 and TRBJ2-1; 9 positions match TRBD2. The CDR3 runs 14 residues. The ends lost 1 base at V and 6 bases at J; junction bases unmatched: 4. Germline lookup yields CDR1 DFQATT and CDR2 SNEGSKA (reference sequence). This CDR3 reads CSARVSGRFNEQFF. CDR3 DNA (partial): TGCAGTGCTAGAGTTAGCGGGAGATTCAATGAG.

Worth noting for this clone: The read gets to within 3 residues of the CDR3 end, and the germline J gene fills in the rest. The chain is built from TRBV7-2 and TRBJ2-5; TRBD2 agrees at 8 bases. CDR1 SGHTA and CDR2 FQGNSA come from the germline V gene. The CDR3 spans 15 residues. With 5 bases clipped from V and 5 bases from J, the junction kept 10 bases outside the gene matches. The CDR3 bases that were read are TGTGCCAGCAGCCCCAGTGGTAGCGGGGTGGAGACC. Translating gives CASSPSGSGVET. The full CDR3 protein reads CASSPSGSGVETQYF.

Points on this clone: The sequenced fragment ends 3 residues before the CDR3 boundary, so the rest is inferred from the germline J gene. The J gene is TRBJ1-2, the V gene TRBV18, with 11 bases that match TRBD1. Germline lookup yields CDR1 KGHSH and CDR2 LQKENI. This CDR3 has 15 amino acids. Incomplete CDR3 DNA: TGTGCCAGCTCCCTTGGACAGGGGGCGGGTAATGAC. This sequence encodes CASSLGQGAGND. From start to end, the CDR3 is CASSLGQGAGNDYTF. Complete variable domain (other parts from reference TRBV18 and TRBJ1-2): NAGVMQNPRHLVRRRGQEARLRCSPMKGHSHVYWYRQLPEEGLKFMVYLQKENIIDESGMPKERFSAEFPKEGPSILRIQQVVRGDSAAYFCASSLGQGAGNDYTFGSGTRLTVV.